A single sample is the source of the 2 T cell receptor beta chains below, sequenced in a study of T cell repertoires in cytomegalovirus infection. TCRdb redid the calling of the reads with MiXCR, one entry per CDR3 protein. The data contain 200,000 to 250,000 distinct CDR3 sequences, roughly an eighth of them singletons. Specimen: PBMCs. The receptors come from a human donor in good health (CMV status not recorded). Some clones in this sample may be carry-over from other donors' samples.

This clonotype has ten or more counts. The V call is TRBV7-2, the J call TRBJ1-2; weak D call: TRBD1 (5 bases). The V gene lost 1 base and the J gene lost 1 base, with 16 bases spanning the gap. Germline CDR1 is SGHTA and CDR2 is FQGNSA. The CDR3 loop spans 17 amino acids. CDR3 in DNA: TGTGCCAGCAGCTTAGGAGGGCAAGGAGGGGATAACTATGGCTACACCTTC. It codes for CASSLGGQGGDNYGYTF.

This clonotype occurred many times. The chain links TRBV11-3 to TRBJ1-4; D not resolved. Germline CDR1 and CDR2: SGHNT and YENEEA. This CDR3 spans 14 amino acids. Trimming took off 5 bases at V and 7 bases at J, with 14 bases between the two ends. The CDR3 sequence: CASSPYILSEKLFF. The CDR3 region has the DNA TGTGCCAGCAGCCCATACATTCTCTCTGAAAAACTGTTTTTT.